The source of this T cell receptor (beta chain) is a study of response to subunit inactivated influenza vaccine (dated by TCRdb to 2016 to 2018). Some background on the complete study: Deep quantitative profiling of the T cell receptor repertoire was used in the study to follow responses to a trivalent subunit inactivated influenza vaccine. Paper-wide results and their limitations: It was suggested by the authors that each seasonal influenza vaccination may recruit only a limited number of new T cells.

Turning to this clonotype: Its antigen is still unknown. Per-base qualities were not stored, and no clone one base away is much larger.

From its cysteine to its phenylalanine, the CDR3 spans 16 amino acids. Left in the record is the CDR3 DNA by itself, 48 bases read in frame from the first base. For CDR1 and CDR2, the germline V gene lists MNHEY and SVGAGI. V loses 4 bases of germline sequence and J loses 0 bases, and the interval between the two ends is 13 bases. The protocol used for the library was RT-PCR. The reads were generated on an Illumina HiSeq 2500. TCRdb handled the public reads itself, with Q25 trimming in fastp and clone calling in MiXCR, and kept productive beta chains. CDR3 protein sequences are deduplicated, and each keeps its most common genes and DNA. This sample lists hundreds of thousands of distinct CDR3 sequences; around a fifth were detected once. 10% of the sample is in the top ten clones.

The specimen was PBMCs from blood, collected 21 months after vaccination. The chain couples TRBV6-5 to TRBJ1-5, and the D gene may be TRBD1, 6 bases matching. The receptor was isolated from a man aged 50-75 years who received an inactivated influenza vaccine. Donor details come from another sample of the same person, matched by shared clones. The nucleotide sequence is given as TGTGCCAGCAGTTCGGGGGCTGGGGATAGCAATCAGCCCCAGCATTTT. Its protein is CASSSGAGDSNQPQHF.